The T cell receptor (beta chain) under discussion was sequenced for a study of cytotoxic CD8 clonotypes in ibrutinib-treated CLL. Study overall: Among the samples, the mean was roughly 260,000 productive templates and 85,000 to 95,000 productive rearrangements. Study-level findings and limits: The public clonotypes identified were infrequent and showed contraction or stability on treatment. Clonality showed a rise at ibrutinib response that reversed toward baseline at progression.

With 2 bases removed from V and 5 bases from J, the gap between germline ends came to 9 bases. The germline V gene encodes CDR1 MNHEY and CDR2 SMNVEV (reference sequence). The CDR3 is 13 amino acids. Comment on this clone: Antigen unknown.

The data were produced by immunoSEQ multiplex PCR, yet TCRdb's version contains in-frame clones alone and is incomplete. The table shows about 68,000 clones, with roughly two thirds occurring only once. Investigators sourced about 2 micrograms of genomic DNA from cryopreserved PBMCs for TCR beta libraries. The sequencing used PBMCs, collected after 12 months of ibrutinib treatment. The chain couples TRBV27 to TRBJ1-1; no firm D call. The clonotype originates from a human donor with chronic lymphocytic leukemia. The CDR3 coding sequence is TGTGCCAGCAGTTTAGGGGTTGGGACTGAAGCTTTCTTT. Its translation: CASSLGVGTEAFF.